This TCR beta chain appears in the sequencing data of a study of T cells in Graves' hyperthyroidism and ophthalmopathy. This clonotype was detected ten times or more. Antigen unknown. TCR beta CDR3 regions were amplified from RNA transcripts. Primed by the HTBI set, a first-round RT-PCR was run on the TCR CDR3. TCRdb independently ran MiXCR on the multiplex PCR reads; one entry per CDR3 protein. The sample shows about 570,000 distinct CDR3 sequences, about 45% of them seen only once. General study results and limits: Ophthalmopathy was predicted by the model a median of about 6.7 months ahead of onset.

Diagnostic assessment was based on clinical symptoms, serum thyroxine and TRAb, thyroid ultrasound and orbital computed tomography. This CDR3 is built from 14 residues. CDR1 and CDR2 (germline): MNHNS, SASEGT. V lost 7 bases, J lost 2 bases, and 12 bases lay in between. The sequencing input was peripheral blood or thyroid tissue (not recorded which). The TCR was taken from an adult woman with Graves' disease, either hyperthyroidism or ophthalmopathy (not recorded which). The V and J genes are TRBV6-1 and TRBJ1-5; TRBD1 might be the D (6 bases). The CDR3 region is CASTTNRGNQPQHF. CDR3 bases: TGTGCCAGCACCACTAACAGGGGCAATCAGCCCCAGCATTTT.